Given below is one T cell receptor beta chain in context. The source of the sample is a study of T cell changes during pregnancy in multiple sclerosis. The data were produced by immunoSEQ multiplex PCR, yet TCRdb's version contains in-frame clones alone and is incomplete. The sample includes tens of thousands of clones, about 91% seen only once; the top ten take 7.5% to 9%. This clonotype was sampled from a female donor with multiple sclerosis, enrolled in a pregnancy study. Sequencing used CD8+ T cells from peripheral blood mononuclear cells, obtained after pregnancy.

Here the CDR3 DNA reads TGTGCCAGCAGCATTGGGCGCGGGGTACCGTTCTATGGCTACACCTTC. As protein: CASSIGRGVPFYGYTF. This chain links TRBV5-6 with TRBJ1-2; no definite D call. Germline V gene lookup returns CDR1 SGHDT and CDR2 YYEEEE. Trimming removed 4 bases from V and 4 bases from J, with 20 bases in between. The CDR3 covers 16 residues.